One sample yielded the 16 T cell receptor beta chains listed below, sequenced in a study of T cells expressing NK-cell markers. TCRdb processed the 5' RACE reads again and assigns one entry to each CDR3 protein, with no DNA. The listing contains 550,000 to 600,000 distinct CDR3 sequences. Input material: blood T cells: a sorted CD56 or NKG2C T cell subset, CD4+ or CD8+ T cells, or bulk PBMC T cells (not recorded which). Receptors were obtained from a man between 18 and 35 years old in good health.

The chain has TRBV2 and TRBJ2-5; TCRdb indicates TRBD1, and absent DNA this call remains unverified. From germline, CDR1 is SNHLY and CDR2 FYNNEI. The CDR3 is 17 residues long. The CDR3 spells CASSDSIFGTVMETQYF.

The chain combines TRBV14 with TRBJ1-2; TCRdb proposes TRBD1, but this gene call is untestable without DNA. Germline V gene sequence: CDR1 SGHDN, CDR2 FVKESK. The CDR3 extends over 13 amino acids. The CDR3: CASSQGLYIGYTF.

The chain joins TRBV20-1 to TRBJ2-3; no DNA is available, so the TRBD2 call from TCRdb remains unchecked. The CDR3 sequence is 14 residues long. Per germline, CDR1 DFQATT and CDR2 SNEGSKA (reference sequence). CDR3 residues: CSASGWGYTDTQYF.

V gene TRBV27 combines with J gene TRBJ2-7; TCRdb returns TRBD1, unconfirmable since there is no DNA. The CDR3 consists of 16 residues. From germline, CDR1 is MNHEY and CDR2 SMNVEV (reference sequence). CDR3 protein: CASSFGAGGGTYEQYF.

The genes are TRBV20-1 and TRBJ2-4; TCRdb names TRBD1, which stays unverified in the absence of DNA. Germline V CDR1 and CDR2: DFQATT, SNEGSKA (reference sequence). The CDR3 covers 17 residues. The CDR3 spells CSARDEGAVLAKNIQYF.

This chain joins TRBV5-6 and TRBJ1-2; the TCRdb call, TRBD1, lacks DNA for checking. Looked up from germline, CDR1 is SGHDT and CDR2 is YYEEEE. This CDR3 region has 17 residues. This chain's CDR3 is CASSSPSQGASNYGYTF.

The chain combines TRBV11-3 with TRBJ2-1; TCRdb returns TRBD2, unconfirmable since there is no DNA. The CDR3 contains 16 residues. Germline CDR1 reads SGHNT; CDR2 reads YENEEA. This CDR3 reads CASSPSGRASSNEQFF.

V is TRBV20-1 and J is TRBJ2-7; lacking DNA, the TRBD1 call made by TCRdb goes unchecked. The CDR3 extends over 11 amino acids. Germline CDR1 is DFQATT and CDR2 is SNEGSKA (reference sequence). The CDR3 reads CSAPRGLEQYF.

This chain links TRBV19 with TRBJ2-1; TCRdb calls TRBD2, which cannot be checked without DNA. The CDR3 runs 16 residues. From germline, CDR1 is LNHDA and CDR2 SQIVND (reference sequence). CDR3 sequence: CASSVARDWSYNEQFF.

The V gene is TRBV9, the J gene TRBJ2-1; lacking DNA, the TRBD1 call made by TCRdb goes unchecked. There are 13 residues in the CDR3. The germline gives CDR1 SGDLS, CDR2 YYNGEE. CDR3: CASSVPTGTEQFF.

The chain couples TRBV3-1 to TRBJ2-6; TCRdb reports TRBD1, a call that lacks DNA to check it against. The CDR3 has 18 residues. Germline loops: CDR1 LGHDT, CDR2 YNNKEL (reference sequence). CDR3 protein: CASSHRTGRWAGANVLTF.

V is TRBV27 and J is TRBJ1-4. The CDR3 extends over 13 amino acids. Per the germline V gene, CDR1 is MNHEY and CDR2 is SMNVEV (reference sequence). The CDR3: CASSLGWDEKLFF.

The chain joins TRBV20-1 to TRBJ2-1; TCRdb designates TRBD2, a call that cannot be tested without DNA. The CDR3 covers 20 residues. Germline assignment: CDR1 DFQATT and CDR2 SNEGSKA (reference sequence). The chain's CDR3 is CSARDRAGTSGVRSYNEQFF.

The chain's CDR3 is CASSPNVGGELFF. The chain joins TRBV7-9 to TRBJ2-2. The CDR3 is made up of 13 amino acids. Germline-derived CDR1 and CDR2 are SEHNR and FQNEAQ (reference sequence).

The rearrangement links TRBV29-1 to TRBJ2-1; TCRdb gives TRBD2 as the D gene, but with no DNA this cannot be confirmed. This CDR3 comprises 15 residues. CDR1 and CDR2 (germline): SQVTM, ANQGSEA. The CDR3 loop reads CSGAAGGGRADEQFF.

The rearrangement joins TRBV9 to TRBJ2-7; TCRdb designates TRBD1, a call that cannot be tested without DNA. The V gene's germline CDR1 is SGDLS and CDR2 YYNGEE. The CDR3 extends over 15 amino acids. The CDR3 sequence is CASSVAAGASYEQYF.